The rows below give T cell receptor beta chains drawn from one sample of a study of CD4+ T cells in melanoma. TCRdb's table, derived via immunoSEQ multiplex PCR, lists solely in-frame clones and lacks some. The table records about 50,000 clones, roughly 87% of them present only once. Sequencing used peripheral blood. The receptor set was obtained from a human donor with melanoma. The CDR3 runs from the conserved cysteine through the conserved F or W. Fields, in order: V gene, CDR3 length, clone size, J gene, D gene, CDR3 DNA, CDR3 protein. A D gene is named only where the DNA matches it firmly. Clone size, where shown, is once, few, many, or a class for clones that have expanded.

V: TRBV6-1
length: 13
size: .
J: TRBJ1-1
D: .
DNA: TGTGCCAGCATGCGGCAGTTGAACACTGAAGCTTTCTTT
CDR3: CASMRQLNTEAFF

V: TRBV9
length: 16
size: .
J: TRBJ2-5
D: TRBD2
DNA: TGTGCCAGCAGCGTAGGAAGCGGGGCCTACCAAGAGACCCAGTACTTC
CDR3: CASSVGSGAYQETQYF

V: TRBV5-6
length: 15
size: .
J: TRBJ2-7
D: .
DNA: TGTGCCAGCAGCCCGCTGGCTGACAGGAAGTACGAGCAGTACTTC
CDR3: CASSPLADRKYEQYF

V: TRBV30
length: 13
size: .
J: TRBJ2-1
D: .
DNA: TGTGCCTGGTACACTATGCTCGACAATGAGCAGTTCTTC
CDR3: CAWYTMLDNEQFF

V: TRBV6-5
length: 12
size: once
J: TRBJ1-1
D: .
DNA: TGTGCCAGCAGCAACCGGCGCACTGAAGCTTTCTTT
CDR3: CASSNRRTEAFF

V: TRBV2
length: 13
size: .
J: TRBJ2-3
D: .
DNA: TGTGCCAGCAGTGAAGGTGAGGGAGATACGCAGTATTTT
CDR3: CASSEGEGDTQYF

V: TRBV18
length: 14
size: .
J: TRBJ2-7
D: .
DNA: TGTGCCAGCTCACATAGCGACGGGTCCTACGAGCAGTACTTC
CDR3: CASSHSDGSYEQYF

V: TRBV27
length: 24
size: .
J: TRBJ2-7
D: .
DNA: TGTGCCAGCAGTCCCAAGGGTCTTCCAAGGAGACAGGGTTTTGGAAGCGGGTTCACCTACGAGCAGTACTTC
CDR3: CASSPKGLPRRQGFGSGFTYEQYF

V: TRBV11-2
length: 15
size: once
J: TRBJ2-7
D: TRBD2
DNA: TGTGCCAGCAGCTTTAGCGGGGGGCCGTCCTACGAGCAGTACTTC
CDR3: CASSFSGGPSYEQYF

V: TRBV19
length: 13
size: .
J: TRBJ1-3
D: .
DNA: TGTGCCAGCAGAGTCTTCTCTGGAAACACCATATATTTT
CDR3: CASRVFSGNTIYF

V: TRBV5-4
length: 15
size: .
J: TRBJ2-7
D: TRBD2
DNA: TGTGCCAGCAGCTTGGGCCTAGCGGGGGGACCGGAGCAGTACTTC
CDR3: CASSLGLAGGPEQYF

V: TRBV4-1
length: 15
size: few
J: TRBJ1-1
D: TRBD1
DNA: TGCGCCAGCAGCCAAGGGACAGGCGGAGGCACTGAAGCTTTCTTT
CDR3: CASSQGTGGGTEAFF

V: TRBV5-1
length: 14
size: .
J: TRBJ2-1
D: TRBD1
DNA: TGCGCCAGCAGCTTGAGACAGGGGGGGAGTGAGCAGTTCTTC
CDR3: CASSLRQGGSEQFF

V: TRBV5-6
length: 15
size: .
J: TRBJ2-7
D: TRBD2
DNA: TGTGCCAGCAGCCTCGGGACTAGCGGGGTCTACGAGCAGTACTTC
CDR3: CASSLGTSGVYEQYF

V: TRBV19
length: 14
size: .
J: TRBJ2-7
D: .
DNA: TGTGCCAGTAGTATGCGCCAGGGTAACTACGAGCAGTACTTC
CDR3: CASSMRQGNYEQYF

V: TRBV5-1
length: 15
size: .
J: TRBJ1-1
D: TRBD1
DNA: TGCGCCAGCAGCCCACAGCCGGGACAGGGTTTATTGGCTTTCTTT
CDR3: CASSPQPGQGLLAFF

V: TRBV28
length: 17
size: .
J: TRBJ2-2
D: TRBD1
DNA: TGTGCCAGCAGTTTACCGGACAGGTCCGAGTACCACGGGGAGCTGTTTTTT
CDR3: CASSLPDRSEYHGELFF

V: TRBV27
length: 14
size: .
J: TRBJ1-2
D: .
DNA: TGTGCCAGCAGTTTACTGGGTTTCGGCTATGGCTACACCTTC
CDR3: CASSLLGFGYGYTF

V: TRBV30
length: 14
size: .
J: TRBJ2-3
D: .
DNA: TGTGCCTGGAGCGCGGACTGGTCCACAGATACGCAGTATTTT
CDR3: CAWSADWSTDTQYF

V: TRBV2
length: 13
size: .
J: TRBJ2-5
D: .
DNA: .
CDR3: CASMVLERETQYF

V: TRBV7-6
length: 15
size: few
J: TRBJ2-1
D: .
DNA: TGTGCCAGCAGCTTAATTGGGTCTGGGGGAGGTGAGCAGTTCTTC
CDR3: CASSLIGSGGGEQFF